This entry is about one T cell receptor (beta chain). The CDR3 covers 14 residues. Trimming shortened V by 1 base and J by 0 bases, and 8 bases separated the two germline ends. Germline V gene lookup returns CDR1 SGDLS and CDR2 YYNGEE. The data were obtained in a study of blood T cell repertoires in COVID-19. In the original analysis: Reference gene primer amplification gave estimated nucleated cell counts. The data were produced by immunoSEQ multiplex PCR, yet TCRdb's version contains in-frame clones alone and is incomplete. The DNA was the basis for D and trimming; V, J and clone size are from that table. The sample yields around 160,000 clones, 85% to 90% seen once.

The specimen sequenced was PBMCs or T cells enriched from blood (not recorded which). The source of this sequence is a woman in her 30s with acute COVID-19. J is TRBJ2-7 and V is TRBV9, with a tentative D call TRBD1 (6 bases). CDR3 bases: TGTGCCAGCAGCGTATCAGGGGCCTCCTACGAGCAGTACTTC. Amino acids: CASSVSGASYEQYF.